This T cell receptor (beta chain) stems from a study of blood T cell repertoires in COVID-19. About the study: Spain, Italy and the United States supplied samples that represented acute and convalescent COVID-19. From T cells, B-cell-depleted T cells, or PBMCs came the material, which was cDNA or gDNA.

Original handling: The assay estimated nucleated cells by amplifying reference gene primers. Method: immunoSEQ multiplex PCR; TCRdb's copy keeps in-frame clones and lacks some. The DNA was the basis for D and trimming; V, J and clone size are from that table. The sample has about 99,000 clones, roughly 83% seen once; the top ten hold 2.5% to 3.5%. Germline V gives CDR1 KGHSH, CDR2 LQKENI. The length of the CDR3 is 14 residues. The trim removed 6 bases at V and 3 bases at J, leaving 6 bases unmatched. The chain carries TRBV18 and TRBJ2-7, with TRBD1 identical over 9 bases. The sequence was collected from a woman of 80 years or more with active or convalescent COVID-19. The material sequenced was peripheral blood. In nucleotides, the CDR3 is TGTGCCAGCTCTCGCGGACAGGGGTACTACGAGCAGTACTTC. Its protein is CASSRGQGYYEQYF.